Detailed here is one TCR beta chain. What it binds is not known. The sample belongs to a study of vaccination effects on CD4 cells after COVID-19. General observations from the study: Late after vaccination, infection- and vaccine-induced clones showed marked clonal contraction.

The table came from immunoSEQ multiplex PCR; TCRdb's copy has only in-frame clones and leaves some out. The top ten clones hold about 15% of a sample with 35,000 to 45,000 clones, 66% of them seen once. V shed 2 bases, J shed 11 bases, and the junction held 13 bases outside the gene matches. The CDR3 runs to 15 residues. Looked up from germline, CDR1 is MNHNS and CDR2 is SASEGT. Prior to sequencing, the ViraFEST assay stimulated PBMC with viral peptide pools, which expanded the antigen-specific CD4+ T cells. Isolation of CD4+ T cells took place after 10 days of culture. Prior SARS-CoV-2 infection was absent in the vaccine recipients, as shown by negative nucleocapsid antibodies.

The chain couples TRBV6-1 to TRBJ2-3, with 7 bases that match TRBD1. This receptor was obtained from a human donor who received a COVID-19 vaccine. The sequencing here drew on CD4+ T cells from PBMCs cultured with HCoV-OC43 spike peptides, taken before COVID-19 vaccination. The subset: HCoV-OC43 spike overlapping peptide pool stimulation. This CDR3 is CASSEPTSQGLGQYF. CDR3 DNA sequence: TGTGCCAGCAGTGAACCCACTTCACAGGGGCTGGGGCAGTATTTT.